This T cell receptor beta chain originates from a study of blood T cell repertoires in COVID-19. Study background: From the United States, Italy and Spain came samples of acute and convalescent COVID-19. T cells, B-cell-depleted T cells, or PBMCs supplied cDNA or gDNA.

In its sample, this clone was seen a few times. The CDR3 runs to 14 residues. Trimming took off 3 bases at V and 4 bases at J, with 13 bases between the two ends. The germline V gene has CDR1 MNHEY and CDR2 SMNVEV (reference sequence). Original processing notes: Reference gene primers were amplified, and this amplification served to estimate nucleated cell counts. Sequencing was performed with immunoSEQ multiplex PCR; in TCRdb, only in-frame clones are kept and a portion is missing. That table gives V, J and clone size, and the DNA gave D and trimming. Among around 350,000 clones listed, more than 85% were seen once.

Material: peripheral blood. The TCR comes from a human donor in a cohort sampled during active COVID-19. J is TRBJ2-7 and V is TRBV27, with D perhaps matching TRBD1 (6 bases). The CDR3 bases are TGTGCCAGCAGTTTCGACAGGCACACTTACGAGCAGTACTTC. Translation gives CASSFDRHTYEQYF.